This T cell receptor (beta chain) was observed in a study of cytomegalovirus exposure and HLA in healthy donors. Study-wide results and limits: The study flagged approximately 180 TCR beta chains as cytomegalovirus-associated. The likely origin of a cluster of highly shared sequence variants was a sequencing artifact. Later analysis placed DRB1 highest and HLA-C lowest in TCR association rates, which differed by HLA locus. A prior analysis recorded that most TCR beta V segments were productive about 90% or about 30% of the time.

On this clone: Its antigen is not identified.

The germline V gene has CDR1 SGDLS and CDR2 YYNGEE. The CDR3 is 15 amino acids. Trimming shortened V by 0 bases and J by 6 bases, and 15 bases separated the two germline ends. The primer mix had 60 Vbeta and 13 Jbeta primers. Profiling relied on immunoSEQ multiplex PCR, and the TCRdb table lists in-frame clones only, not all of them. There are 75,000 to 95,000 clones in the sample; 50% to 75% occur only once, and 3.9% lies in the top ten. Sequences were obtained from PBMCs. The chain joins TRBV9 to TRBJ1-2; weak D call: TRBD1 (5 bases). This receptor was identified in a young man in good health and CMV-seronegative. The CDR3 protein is CASSVDDRRSHGYTF. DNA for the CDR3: TGTGCCAGCAGCGTAGATGACAGAAGGTCCCATGGCTACACCTTC.